The sample holds a few counts of the clone carrying this T cell receptor (beta chain). The antigen is unknown. Samples came from axillary lymph nodes draining the breast cancer. TCRdb recomputed calls from the multiplex PCR reads with MiXCR, one row per CDR3 protein. The sample has roughly 130,000 distinct CDR3 sequences, just under 20% seen once. Per germline, CDR1 SGHVS and CDR2 FQNEAQ. This CDR3 is 18 amino acids long. V shed 1 base, J shed 1 base, and the junction held 7 bases outside the gene matches. This sample was included in a study of breast tumors, draining lymph nodes, adjacent tissues. General study findings and limits: Most tumor T cells seemingly derive from lymph node, then expand in tumor. That most tumor T cells come from lymph nodes remained unproven. Compared with basal-like, luminal-like tumors shared significantly more repertoire with nontumor tissue.

This TCR was sampled from a female donor with breast cancer. Some clones in this sample may be carry-over from other donors' samples. Sample: axillary lymph node tissue. The genes are TRBV7-8 and TRBJ2-4, with 10 bases fitting TRBD1. The CDR3 DNA is TGTGCCAGCAGCTTAGTGGTGGGGACAGGGGCGGCCAAAAACATTCAGTACTTC. Its protein product is CASSLVVGTGAAKNIQYF.